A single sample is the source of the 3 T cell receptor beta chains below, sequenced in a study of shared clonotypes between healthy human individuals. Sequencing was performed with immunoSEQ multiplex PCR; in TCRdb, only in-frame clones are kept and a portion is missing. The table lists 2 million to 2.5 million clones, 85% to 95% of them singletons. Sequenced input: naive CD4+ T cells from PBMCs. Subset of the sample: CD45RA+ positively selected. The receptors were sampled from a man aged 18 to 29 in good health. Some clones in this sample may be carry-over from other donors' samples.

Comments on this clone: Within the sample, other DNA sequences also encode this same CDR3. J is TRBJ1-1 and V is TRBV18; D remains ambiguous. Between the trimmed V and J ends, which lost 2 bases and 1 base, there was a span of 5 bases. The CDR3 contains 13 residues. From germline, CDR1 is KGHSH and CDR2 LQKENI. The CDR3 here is CASSPNGNTEAFF. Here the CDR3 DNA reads TGTGCCAGCTCACCAAACGGGAACACTGAAGCTTTCTTT.

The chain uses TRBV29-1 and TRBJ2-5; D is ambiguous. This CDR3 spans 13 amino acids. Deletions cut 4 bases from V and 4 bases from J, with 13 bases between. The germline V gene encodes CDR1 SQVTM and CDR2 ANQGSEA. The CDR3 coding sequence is TGCAGCGTTGTTGAAGGCCCGGGAGAGACCCAGTACTTC. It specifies CSVVEGPGETQYF.

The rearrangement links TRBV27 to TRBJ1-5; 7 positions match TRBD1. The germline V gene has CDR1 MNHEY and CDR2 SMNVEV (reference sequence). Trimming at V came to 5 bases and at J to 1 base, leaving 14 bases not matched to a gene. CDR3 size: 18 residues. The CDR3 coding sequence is TGTGCCAGCAGTCCCGACAGGGCAGCTTTGCCCAGCAATCAGCCCCAGCATTTT. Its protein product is CASSPDRAALPSNQPQHF.